The clone carrying this T cell receptor beta chain was detected ten times or more. Repertoires were generated with immunoSEQ multiplex PCR, while TCRdb's copy carries only in-frame clones and drops some. The sample counts 40,000 to 45,000 clones, none seen once; the ten largest own roughly 2.1%. V was shortened by 3 bases and J by 1 base, with 10 bases between the two germline ends. The CDR3 extends over 15 amino acids. Looked up from germline, CDR1 is SGHTA and CDR2 is FQGTGA. The data stem from a study of T cells after posttransplantation cyclophosphamide. This sequence joins TRBV7-3 and TRBJ2-1, with D uncertain. The sequenced material came from PBMCs. The receptor was isolated from a man between 40 and 49 years old in good health, CMV-negative, and a related stem cell transplant donor. CDR3: CASSFNSQSYNEQFF. CDR3 nucleotides: TGTGCCAGCAGCTTTAATAGCCAGTCCTACAATGAGCAGTTCTTC.